One and the same sample provided the 28 T cell receptor beta chains below, sequenced in a study of T cells in Graves' hyperthyroidism and ophthalmopathy. RNA transcripts served as the template for amplifying TCR beta CDR3 regions. Researchers ran a first-round RT-PCR on the TCR CDR3 using the HTBI primer set. Each CDR3 protein is one row after TCRdb ran MiXCR on the multiplex PCR reads. The data show around 420,000 distinct CDR3 sequences, with roughly 14% seen just once and roughly 8% held by the top ten. The material sequenced was blood. Source of these receptors: a woman between 18 and 29 years old with Graves' hyperthyroidism.

The gene calls are TRBV7-2 and TRBJ2-1; 10 nucleotides align to TRBD2. This CDR3 comprises 16 residues. Germline values: CDR1 SGHTA, CDR2 FQGNSA. The junction had 5 bases not matched to a gene; V was cut back by 3 bases and J by 3 bases. Written as DNA, the CDR3 is TGTGCCAGCAGCTTGCTCGGGACTAGCGACTACAATGAGCAGTTCTTC. The encoded protein is CASSLLGTSDYNEQFF.

Ten or more counts support this clonotype. The gene calls are TRBV24-1 and TRBJ2-5; 7 bases map to TRBD1. The CDR3 is 13 residues long. The junction had 2 bases not matched to a gene; V was cut back by 3 bases and J by 5 bases. CDR1 is KGHDR and CDR2 is SFDVKD in the germline V gene. The CDR3 loop reads CATSDMTGETQYF. CDR3 DNA sequence: TGTGCCACCAGTGATATGACAGGGGAGACCCAGTACTTC.

J is TRBJ2-5 and V is TRBV5-1; the match to TRBD1 covers 12 bases. The CDR3 has 17 residues. Germline V lookup: CDR1 SGHRS, CDR2 YFSETQ. After removal of 3 bases from V and 5 bases from J, the junction contained 11 bases not matched to a gene. The CDR3 sequence is CASSSLPGQGAGETQYF. The CDR3 DNA sequence: TGCGCCAGCAGCTCGCTCCCGGGACAGGGGGCAGGGGAGACCCAGTACTTC.

There are many counts of this clonotype. The gene calls are TRBV28 and TRBJ2-5; possibly TRBD1 for D (6 bases). CDR1 MDHEN and CDR2 SYDVKM come from the germline V gene. Deletions cut 3 bases from V and 5 bases from J, with 13 bases between. The CDR3 totals 14 residues. As DNA, the CDR3 is TGTGCCAGCAGTTTTCAGGGGCCCCTCGAGACCCAGTACTTC. Residues: CASSFQGPLETQYF.

This clonotype showed up just a few times. V and J are TRBV5-6 and TRBJ1-2, with D hard to call. CDR1 SGHDT and CDR2 YYEEEE come from the germline V gene. This CDR3 comprises 14 residues. The V end lost 3 bases, the J end lost 8 bases, and 17 bases lay between the germline ends. CDR3 amino acids: CASSYPGEADGYTF. As DNA, the CDR3 is TGTGCCAGCAGCTACCCCGGAGAGGCCGACGGCTACACCTTC.

This clonotype was detected ten times or more. The chain uses TRBV5-8 and TRBJ2-3; TRBD1 matches at 8 bases. V was pared by 7 bases and J by 1 base, with 8 bases of the junction left unmatched. Germline V CDR1 and CDR2: SGHTS, YDEGEE. The length of the CDR3 is 15 residues. CDR3 coding DNA: TGTGCCAGCGCCACGACAGGGGCCCGCACAGATACGCAGTATTTT. Protein sequence: CASATTGARTDTQYF.

This clonotype has at least ten counts. This chain links TRBV7-9 with TRBJ2-5, with 9 bases that match TRBD1. CDR1 is SEHNR, CDR2 FQNEAQ, per germline (reference sequence). J lost 5 bases, V lost 3 bases, and 10 bases had no gene match. The length of the CDR3 is 16 residues. CDR3 sequence reads: CASSFYRGRTGETQYF. The CDR3 DNA sequence: TGTGCCAGCAGCTTCTACAGGGGGCGAACGGGCGAGACCCAGTACTTC.

The V and J genes are TRBV4-1 and TRBJ2-2, with 7 positions matching TRBD1. Unmatched junction bases numbered 12, after V lost 0 bases and J lost 5 bases. The CDR3 covers 18 residues. Germline lookup yields CDR1 MGHRA and CDR2 YSYEKL. DNA of the CDR3: TGCGCCAGCAGCCAAGATGGAAGAGGGACAGTACTAACCGGGGAGCTGTTTTTT. Translating it yields CASSQDGRGTVLTGELFF.

The CDR3 DNA reads as TGTGCCAGCAGCCAAGAGACGGGGGCGGGGGGGACCCAGTACTTC. This gives the protein CASSQETGAGGTQYF. V gene TRBV3-1 combines with J gene TRBJ2-5, with TRBD2 matching over 8 bases. From germline, CDR1 is LGHDT and CDR2 YNNKEL (reference sequence). This CDR3 is 15 amino acids long. With 0 bases clipped from V and 7 bases from J, the junction kept 7 bases outside the gene matches.

This clonotype was detected ten times or more. V gene TRBV12-3 or TRBV12-4 combines with J gene TRBJ2-7; possible D gene TRBD2, 6 bases. V was clipped by 2 bases and J by 8 bases, with 10 bases between them. This CDR3 spans 12 amino acids. The CDR3 protein is CASSLSGVQQYF. In DNA, the CDR3 is TGTGCCAGCAGTTTATCGGGGGTTCAGCAGTACTTC.

This clonotype was seen repeatedly, ten times or more. The chain is built from TRBV6-1 and TRBJ1-6, with 9 bases fitting TRBD1. The CDR3 loop spans 16 amino acids. Trimming at V came to 2 bases and at J to 7 bases, leaving 6 bases not matched to a gene. Germline V gene data show CDR1 as MNHNS and CDR2 as SASEGT. CDR3 nucleotides: TGTGCCAGCAGTGAACTCCAGACAGGGGGAAATTCACCCCTCCACTTT. Protein: CASSELQTGGNSPLHF.

This clonotype occurred many times. The gene calls are TRBV11-2 and TRBJ2-1; 8 nucleotides line up with TRBD2. There are 17 residues in the CDR3. The V gene end was trimmed by 0 bases and the J gene end by 8 bases; junction bases not matched to a gene: 12. From germline, CDR1 is SGHAT and CDR2 FQNNGV. The CDR3: CASSLDPSGRVRDEQFF. Written as DNA, the CDR3 is TGTGCCAGCAGCTTAGATCCATCCGGGAGGGTCAGGGATGAGCAGTTCTTC.

This sequence joins TRBV7-3 and TRBJ2-3, with D uncertain. The CDR3 contains 17 residues. CDR1 and CDR2 (germline): SGHTA, FQGTGA. V lost 0 bases and J lost 0, with 13 bases in between. The CDR3 nucleotides read TGTGCCAGCAGCTTAACGTATCAATTCTTGAGCACAGATACGCAGTATTTT. Its protein product is CASSLTYQFLSTDTQYF.

In this sample, this clonotype turned up many times. The chain couples TRBV3-1 to TRBJ1-2; D remains unclear. Looked up from germline, CDR1 is LGHDT and CDR2 is YNNKEL (reference sequence). Trimming took off 0 bases at V and 4 bases at J, with 18 bases between the two ends. The CDR3 is made up of 17 amino acids. The CDR3 sequence: CASSQDMGAFLSYGYTF. CDR3 nucleotide sequence: TGTGCCAGCAGCCAAGATATGGGAGCCTTCTTGAGCTATGGCTACACCTTC.

This clonotype came up many times. The J gene is TRBJ1-4, the V gene TRBV19; 8 nucleotides match TRBD1. CDR3 length: 15 amino acids. V shed 2 bases and J 10 bases; nucleotides not matched to a gene: 9. Germline CDR1 reads LNHDA; CDR2 reads SQIVND (reference sequence). The CDR3 DNA reads as TGTGCCAGTAGTATATTCCCCGACAGGGGTGGAAAACTGTTTTTT. It specifies CASSIFPDRGGKLFF. Full variable domain (outside the CDR3, taken from reference TRBV19 and TRBJ1-4): DGGITQSPKYLFRKEGQNVTLSCEQNLNHDAMYWYRQDPGQGLRLIYYSQIVNDFQKGDIAEGYSVSREKKESFPLTVTSAQKNPTAFYLCASSIFPDRGGKLFFGSGTQLSVL.

This clonotype was detected ten times or more. V usage is TRBV6-1 and J usage is TRBJ2-2; D call uncertain. The CDR3 length is 14 residues. Between the trimmed V and J ends, which lost 1 base and 3 bases, there was a span of 6 bases. From germline, CDR1 is MNHNS and CDR2 SASEGT. The CDR3 loop is CASSEGYHTGELFF. The CDR3 DNA follows: TGTGCCAGCAGTGAAGGTTATCACACCGGGGAGCTGTTTTTT.

This clonotype was recorded many times. The J gene is TRBJ2-5, the V gene TRBV2; D may match TRBD1 or TRBD2 (5 bases each). The CDR3 length is 12 residues. V lost 3 bases and J lost 4, with 6 bases in between. CDR1 is SNHLY and CDR2 is FYNNEI in the germline V gene. This CDR3 is CASSEGTETQYF. The DNA of the CDR3 is TGTGCCAGCAGTGAGGGGACAGAGACCCAGTACTTC.

This clonotype appeared many times. The chain has TRBV4-1 and TRBJ2-1; tentatively, D is TRBD1 or TRBD2 (5 bases each). The CDR3 contains 14 residues. Trimming pared 4 bases from V and 5 bases from J, leaving 12 bases between. Germline CDR1 reads MGHRA; CDR2 reads YSYEKL. The DNA for the CDR3 is TGCGCCAGCAGCCGGGGGACGGTGGACAATGAGCAGTTCTTC. It yields the protein CASSRGTVDNEQFF.

This clonotype showed up many times. The genes are TRBV18 and TRBJ1-1; D possibly corresponds to TRBD1 (5 bases). V lost 6 bases and J lost 2, with 10 bases in between. Germline V gene sequence: CDR1 KGHSH, CDR2 LQKENI. The CDR3 has 13 amino acids. The CDR3 region is CASSREGNTEAFF. As DNA, the CDR3 is TGTGCCAGCTCCAGGGAGGGTAACACTGAAGCTTTCTTT.

The sample holds many counts of this clonotype. The chain joins TRBV11-2 to TRBJ1-5, with no clear D. This CDR3 is built from 15 residues. Trimming left V 0 bases short and J 0 bases short, with 6 bases between. CDR1 and CDR2 (germline): SGHAT, FQNNGV. CDR3 residues: CASSLDSGSNQPQHF. CDR3 in DNA: TGTGCCAGCAGCTTAGATAGCGGTAGCAATCAGCCCCAGCATTTT.

This clonotype turned up a few times. The chain employs TRBV13 and TRBJ1-3; D is ambiguous. V was clipped by 4 bases and J by 3 bases, with 13 bases between them. The CDR3 has 15 residues. From germline, CDR1 is PRHDT and CDR2 FYEKMQ (reference sequence). For the CDR3, the DNA is TGTGCCAGCAGCTCCCCCCGGCGGGGTGGAAACACCATATATTTT. It specifies CASSSPRRGGNTIYF.

This clonotype was seen at least ten times. The genes are TRBV20-1 and TRBJ2-5; TRBD1 is a possible D gene (6 bases). The V end lost 6 bases, the J end lost 4 bases, and 15 bases lay between the germline ends. The CDR3 contains 13 residues. CDR1 and CDR2 (germline): DFQATT, SNEGSKA (reference sequence). The CDR3 here is CSADPGAGETQYF. The CDR3 region has the DNA TGCAGTGCGGACCCAGGGGCGGGAGAGACCCAGTACTTC.

This clonotype was seen more than once but under ten times. The rearrangement joins TRBV9 to TRBJ1-3; 7 nucleotides agree with TRBD1. Germline CDR1 SGDLS, CDR2 YYNGEE. There are 15 residues in the CDR3. Trimming removed 3 bases from V and 0 bases from J; junction bases left unmatched: 3. The CDR3 is CASSAGQSSGNTIYF. DNA of the CDR3: TGTGCCAGCAGCGCGGGACAGTCCTCTGGAAACACCATATATTTT.

This clonotype has a count of ten or more. The gene calls are TRBV28 and TRBJ1-4; TRBD1 is a possible D gene (6 bases). V gave up 5 bases and J gave up 5 bases, with 12 bases separating them. The CDR3 has 14 residues. The germline V gene encodes CDR1 MDHEN and CDR2 SYDVKM. Here the CDR3 reads CASSTGGPNEKLFF. The CDR3 DNA is TGTGCCAGCAGTACGGGGGGCCCAAATGAAAAACTGTTTTTT.

This chain links TRBV2 with TRBJ1-1; D remains unclear. The CDR3 has 12 amino acids. The V gene's germline CDR1 is SNHLY and CDR2 FYNNEI. With 8 bases removed from V and 4 bases from J, the gap between germline ends came to 11 bases. This CDR3 reads CASHSDGTEAFF. In DNA form, the CDR3 reads TGTGCCAGCCATTCGGACGGCACTGAAGCTTTCTTT.

This clonotype turned up a few times. This chain joins TRBV9 and TRBJ2-5, with D possibly being TRBD1 or TRBD2 (6 bases each). Deletions cut 0 bases from V and 5 bases from J, with 20 bases between. The CDR3 loop spans 17 amino acids. Germline CDR1 SGDLS, CDR2 YYNGEE. The CDR3 spells CASSVAARGLARETQYF. CDR3 bases: TGTGCCAGCAGCGTAGCAGCCCGGGGGCTAGCCAGGGAGACCCAGTACTTC.

Worth noting for this clonotype: It may be a read error: a sequence one base away is much more abundant. The CDR3 nucleotides read TGTGCCAGCACTCCGAAGCGGGAGCCCCTCTCCTACAATGAGCAGTTCTTC. Amino acids: CASTPKREPLSYNEQFF. J is TRBJ2-1 and V is TRBV27, with TRBD2 matching over 8 bases. CDR3 length equals 17 residues. V dropped 7 bases and J dropped 0; count of bases not matched to a gene: 11. Germline V gene sequence: CDR1 MNHEY, CDR2 SMNVEV (reference sequence).

This chain connects TRBV7-9 to TRBJ1-3; no reliable D call. Germline CDR1 SEHNR, CDR2 FQNEAQ (reference sequence). V lost 4 bases and J lost 5, with 15 bases in between. CDR3 length equals 15 residues. As DNA, the CDR3 is TGTGCCAGCAGCTGGTGGTCGGGAGGTAGAAACACCATATATTTT. Its translation: CASSWWSGGRNTIYF.